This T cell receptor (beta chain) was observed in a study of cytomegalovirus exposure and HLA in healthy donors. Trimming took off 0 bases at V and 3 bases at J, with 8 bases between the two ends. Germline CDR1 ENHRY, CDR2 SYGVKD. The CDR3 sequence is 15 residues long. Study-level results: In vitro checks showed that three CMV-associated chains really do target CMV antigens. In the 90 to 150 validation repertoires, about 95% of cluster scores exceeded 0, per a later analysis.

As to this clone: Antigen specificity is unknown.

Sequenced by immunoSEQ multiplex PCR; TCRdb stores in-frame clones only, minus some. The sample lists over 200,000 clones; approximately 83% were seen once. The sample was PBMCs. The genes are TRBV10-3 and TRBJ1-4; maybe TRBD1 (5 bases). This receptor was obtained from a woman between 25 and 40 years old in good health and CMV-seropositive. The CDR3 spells CAISESGAANEKLFF. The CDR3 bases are TGTGCCATCAGTGAGTCCGGGGCGGCTAATGAAAAACTGTTTTTT.